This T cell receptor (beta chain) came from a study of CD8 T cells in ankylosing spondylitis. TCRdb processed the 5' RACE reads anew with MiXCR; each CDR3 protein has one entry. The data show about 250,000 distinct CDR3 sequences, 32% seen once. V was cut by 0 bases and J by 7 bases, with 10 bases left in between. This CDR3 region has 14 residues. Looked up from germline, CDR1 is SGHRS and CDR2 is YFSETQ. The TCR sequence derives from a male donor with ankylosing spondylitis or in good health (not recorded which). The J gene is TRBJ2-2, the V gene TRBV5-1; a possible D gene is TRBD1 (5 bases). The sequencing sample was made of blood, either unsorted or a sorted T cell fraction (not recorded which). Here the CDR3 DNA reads TGCGCCAGCAGCTTGGTATCCAGGGACGGGGAGCTGTTTTTT. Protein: CASSLVSRDGELFF.